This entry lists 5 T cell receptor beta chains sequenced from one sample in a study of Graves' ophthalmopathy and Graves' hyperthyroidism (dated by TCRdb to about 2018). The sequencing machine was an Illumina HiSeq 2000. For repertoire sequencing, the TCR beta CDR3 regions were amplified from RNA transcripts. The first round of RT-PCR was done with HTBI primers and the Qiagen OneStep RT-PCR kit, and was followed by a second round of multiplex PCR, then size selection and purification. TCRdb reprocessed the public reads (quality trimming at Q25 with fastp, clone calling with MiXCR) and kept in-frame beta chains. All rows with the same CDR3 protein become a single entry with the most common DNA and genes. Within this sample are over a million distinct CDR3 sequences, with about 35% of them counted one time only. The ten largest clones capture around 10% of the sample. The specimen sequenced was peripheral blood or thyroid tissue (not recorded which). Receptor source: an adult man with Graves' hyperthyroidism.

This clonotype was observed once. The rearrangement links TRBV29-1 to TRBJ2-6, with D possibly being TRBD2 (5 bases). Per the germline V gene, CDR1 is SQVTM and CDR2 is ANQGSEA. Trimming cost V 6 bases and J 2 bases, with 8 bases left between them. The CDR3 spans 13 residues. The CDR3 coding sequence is TGCAGCGTCTCAGCGGCTGGGGCCAACGTCCTGACTTTC. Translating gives CSVSAAGANVLTF.

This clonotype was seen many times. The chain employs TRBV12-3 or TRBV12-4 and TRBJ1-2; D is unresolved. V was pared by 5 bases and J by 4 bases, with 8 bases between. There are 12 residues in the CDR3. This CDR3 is CASSLRVYGYTF. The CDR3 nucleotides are TGTGCCAGCAGTCTAAGGGTCTATGGCTACACCTTC.

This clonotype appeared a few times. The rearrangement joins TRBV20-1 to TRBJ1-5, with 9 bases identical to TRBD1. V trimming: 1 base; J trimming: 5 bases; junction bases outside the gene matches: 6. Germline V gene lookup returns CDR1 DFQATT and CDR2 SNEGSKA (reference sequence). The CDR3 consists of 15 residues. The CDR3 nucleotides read TGCAGTGCTAGAGCACCCACAGGGGGCGATCAGCCCCAGCATTTT. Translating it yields CSARAPTGGDQPQHF.

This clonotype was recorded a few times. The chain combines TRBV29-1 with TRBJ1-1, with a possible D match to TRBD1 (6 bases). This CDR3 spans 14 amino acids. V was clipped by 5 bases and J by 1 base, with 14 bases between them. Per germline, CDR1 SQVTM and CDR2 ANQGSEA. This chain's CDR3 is CSVRTVRRNTEAFF. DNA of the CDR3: TGCAGCGTTCGGACAGTAAGGAGGAACACTGAAGCTTTCTTT.

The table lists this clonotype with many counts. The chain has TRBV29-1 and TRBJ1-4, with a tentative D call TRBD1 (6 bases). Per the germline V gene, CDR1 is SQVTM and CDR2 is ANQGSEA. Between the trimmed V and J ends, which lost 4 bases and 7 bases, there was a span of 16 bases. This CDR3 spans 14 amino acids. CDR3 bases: TGCAGCGTTGCCGGGGGCGCCTTTGGTGAAAAACTGTTTTTT. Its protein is CSVAGGAFGEKLFF.